This T cell receptor beta chain was found in a study of cytomegalovirus exposure and HLA in healthy donors. General observations from the study: A later analysis showed HLA-associated TCR beta chains outstripping equally common others in clonal expansion. It was reported in a later analysis that an Asian-associated ancestry cluster showed fewer N-insertions than the approximately 690-donor mean.

Researchers ran the PCR with 60 Vbeta and 13 Jbeta primers. Only in-frame clones appear in the TCRdb table, and some are missing; sequencing was by immunoSEQ multiplex PCR. The table has some 140,000 clones, around 73% seen once; the top ten hold around 1.4%. CDR1 WNHNN and CDR2 SYGVQD come from the germline V gene (reference sequence). V was pared by 3 bases and J by 0 bases, with 5 bases between. CDR3 length equals 13 residues. Concerning this clone: Antigen unknown.

The sequenced sample consisted of PBMCs. The TCR originated in a woman in her 40s in good health and CMV-seronegative. This chain connects TRBV10-1 to TRBJ1-1, with D hard to call. The CDR3 loop reads CASSEQLNTEAFF. In nucleotides, the CDR3 is TGCGCCAGCAGTGAACAATTGAACACTGAAGCTTTCTTT.